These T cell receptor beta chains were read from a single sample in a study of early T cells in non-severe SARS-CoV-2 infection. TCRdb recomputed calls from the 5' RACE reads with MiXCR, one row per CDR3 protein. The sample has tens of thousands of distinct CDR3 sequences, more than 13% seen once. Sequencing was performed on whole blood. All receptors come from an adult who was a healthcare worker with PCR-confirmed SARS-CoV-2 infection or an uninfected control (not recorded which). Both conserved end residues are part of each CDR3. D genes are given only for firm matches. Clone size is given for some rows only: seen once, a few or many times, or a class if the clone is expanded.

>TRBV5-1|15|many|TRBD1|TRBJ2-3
TGCGCCAGCAGTCGTAGACAGGGACCCACAGATACGCAGTATTTT
CASSRRQGPTDTQYF
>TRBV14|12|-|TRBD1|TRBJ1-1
TGTGCCAGCAGCCTAGGGACAGCTGAAGCTTTCTTT
CASSLGTAEAFF
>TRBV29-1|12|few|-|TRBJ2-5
TGCAGCGTTGCGGGGGTTGGAGAGACCCAGTACTTC
CSVAGVGETQYF
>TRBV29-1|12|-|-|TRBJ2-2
TGCAGCGTCCGCAAGGGCTCCGGGGAGCTGTTTTTT
CSVRKGSGELFF
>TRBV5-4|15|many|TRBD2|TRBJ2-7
TGTGCCAGCAGCTTGTCGGGGGGACGAGGAGGCGAGCAGTACTTC
CASSLSGGRGGEQYF
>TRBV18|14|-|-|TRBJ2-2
TGTGCCAGCTCACCCCTGGACCAGCCCGGGGAGCTGTTTTTT
CASSPLDQPGELFF
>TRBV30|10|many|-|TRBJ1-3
TGTGCCTGGAGTGGAAACACCATATATTTT
CAWSGNTIYF
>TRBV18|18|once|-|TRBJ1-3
TGTGCCAGCCAACCGGTCAGGCTAGGCCCCTCCTCTGGAAACACCATATATTTT
CASQPVRLGPSSGNTIYF
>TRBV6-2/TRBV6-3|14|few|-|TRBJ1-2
TGTGCCAGCAGTTCAGACCCCTACCTCTATGGCTACACCTTC
CASSSDPYLYGYTF
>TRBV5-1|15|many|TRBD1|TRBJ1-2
TGCGCCAGCAGCTTGGCTGGACAGGATTTCTATGGCTACACCTTC
CASSLAGQDFYGYTF
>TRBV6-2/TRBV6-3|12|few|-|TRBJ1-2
TGTGCCAGCAGTTTCGAGTCCTATGGCTACACCTTC
CASSFESYGYTF
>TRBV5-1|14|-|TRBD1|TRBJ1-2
TGCGCCAGCAGCTTGGGAGGGGGCATGGATGGCTACACCTTC
CASSLGGGMDGYTF
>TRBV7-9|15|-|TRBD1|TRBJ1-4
TGTGCCAGCAGCCTCAGGACAGGGGGTGATGAAAAACTGTTTTTT
CASSLRTGGDEKLFF
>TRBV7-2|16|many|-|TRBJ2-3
TGTGCCAGCAGCTTCGGTCCAGGGGTAGGCACAGATACGCAGTATTTT
CASSFGPGVGTDTQYF
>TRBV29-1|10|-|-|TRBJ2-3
TGCAGCGGGGGGAGAGATACGCAGTATTTT
CSGGRDTQYF
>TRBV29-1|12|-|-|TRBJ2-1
TGCAGCGGGATCGGGGACCTCAGTGAGCAGTTCTTC
CSGIGDLSEQFF
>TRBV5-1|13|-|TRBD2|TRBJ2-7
TGCGCCAGCAGCCCCAGCGGGGGATACGAGCAGTACTTC
CASSPSGGYEQYF
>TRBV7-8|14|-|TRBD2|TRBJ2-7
TGTGCCAGCAGCAAAGCGGGACTAGCCCCCGAGCAGTACTTC
CASSKAGLAPEQYF
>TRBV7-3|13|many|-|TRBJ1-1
TGTGCCAGCAGCTTACAGCGGCACACTGAAGCTTTCTTT
CASSLQRHTEAFF
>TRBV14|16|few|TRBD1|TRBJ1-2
TGTGCCAGTAGCCAAGCGGGGACAGGTTACAACTATGGCTACACCTTC
CASSQAGTGYNYGYTF
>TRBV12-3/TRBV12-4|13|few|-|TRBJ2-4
TGTGCCAGCAGCCAGCCGGGCCCAAACATTCAGTACTTC
CASSQPGPNIQYF
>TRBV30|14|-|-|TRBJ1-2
TGTGCCTGGAGTGTACAAGTTACATCTATCGGCTACACCTTC
CAWSVQVTSIGYTF
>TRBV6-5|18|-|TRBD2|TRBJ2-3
TGTGCCAGCAGCCGAGGGACTAGCGGGGTCGTCGGGGCAGATACGCAGTATTTT
CASSRGTSGVVGADTQYF
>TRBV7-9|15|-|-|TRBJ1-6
TGTGCCAGCAGCTTAGTCAAAGGGTTTACCTCACCCCTCCACTTT
CASSLVKGFTSPLHF